These 20 T cell receptor beta chains came from one sample sequenced in a study of T cell clones after liver transplantation. Data came from immunoSEQ multiplex PCR; TCRdb stores just in-frame clones and leaves some out. There are over 60,000 clones in the sample; under 90% occur only once, and roughly 0.54% lies in the top ten. The source material was CD4+ T cells from blood, sampled before liver transplant. These receptors were collected from a human donor who received a liver transplant.

The chain uses TRBV6-1 and TRBJ1-2; no reliable D call. In germline, CDR1 is MNHNS, CDR2 SASEGT. This CDR3 has 12 residues. V lost 6 bases and J 6 bases, leaving 11 bases between the germline ends. The DNA of the CDR3 is TGTGCCAGCAGAGGTGATCGCAATGGCTACACCTTC. This sequence encodes CASRGDRNGYTF.

V usage is TRBV6-6 and J usage is TRBJ2-3, with 7 positions matching TRBD2. Germline V gene lookup returns CDR1 MNHNY and CDR2 SVGAGI (reference sequence). Trimming cost V 4 bases and J 5 bases; bases outside gene matches: 12. The CDR3 length is 16 residues. The CDR3 here is CASSFARGGHQDTQYF. In nucleotides, the CDR3 is TGTGCCAGCAGTTTCGCCCGGGGAGGGCACCAAGATACGCAGTATTTT.

The rearrangement joins TRBV5-1 to TRBJ2-2; 9 bases are a match to TRBD1. J gave up 5 bases and V 0 bases, and 2 bases lay outside the gene matches. Germline CDR1 reads SGHRS; CDR2 reads YFSETQ. There are 15 residues in the CDR3. This chain's CDR3 is CASSLGDRDTGELFF. The DNA of the CDR3 is TGCGCCAGCAGCTTGGGGGACAGGGATACCGGGGAGCTGTTTTTT.

The CDR3 spells CASSRLREKLFF. The CDR3 DNA reads TGTGCCAGCAGTCGATTACGGGAAAAACTGTTTTTT. The genes are TRBV6-5 and TRBJ1-4; D is ambiguous. V shed 5 bases and J shed 8 bases, with 9 bases lying between them. Germline CDR1 and CDR2: MNHEY and SVGAGI. The CDR3 consists of 12 residues.

The gene calls are TRBV11-3 and TRBJ2-3; D is perhaps TRBD1 or TRBD2 (5 bases each). Between the trimmed V and J ends, which lost 5 bases and 2 bases, there was a span of 11 bases. Germline lookup yields CDR1 SGHNT and CDR2 YENEEA. The CDR3 sequence is 14 residues long. As DNA, the CDR3 is TGTGCCAGCAGCCCGGGACGGAACACAGATACGCAGTATTTT. It specifies CASSPGRNTDTQYF. Full variable domain (missing parts from reference TRBV11-3 and TRBJ2-3): EAGVVQSPRYKIIEKKQPVAFWCNPISGHNTLYWYLQNLGQGPELLIRYENEEAVDDSQLPKDRFSAERLKGVDSTLKIQPAELGDSAVYLCASSPGRNTDTQYFGPGTRLTVL.

V and J are TRBV6-5 and TRBJ2-5; TRBD2 is a possible D gene (5 bases). The CDR3 sequence is 15 residues long. Germline values: CDR1 MNHEY, CDR2 SVGAGI. V lost 0 bases to trimming and J lost 7 bases, with 15 bases between them. CDR3 in amino acids: CASSYSNTRGRTQYF. CDR3 bases: TGTGCCAGCAGTTACTCGAACACCCGAGGGAGGACCCAGTACTTC.

V usage is TRBV28 and J usage is TRBJ2-1, with D hard to call. CDR1 MDHEN and CDR2 SYDVKM come from the germline V gene. The V and J ends lost 6 bases and 2 bases respectively, with 11 bases between them. The CDR3 has 14 amino acids. CDR3 nucleotides: TGTGCCAGCAGAGTTGGCGGTACCTACAATGAGCAGTTCTTC. It yields the protein CASRVGGTYNEQFF.

This chain links TRBV21-1 with TRBJ2-7; the table's D call, TRBD1, was not checked against the DNA. TRBV21-1 constitutes a pseudogene. The CDR3 extends over 15 amino acids. CDR3 sequence: CASVNRGTGGYEQYF. CDR3 DNA: TGTGCCAGCGTCAACCGTGGTACAGGGGGCTACGAGCAGTACTTC.

The rearrangement links TRBV19 to TRBJ2-3; 8 nucleotides match TRBD1. The CDR3 is made up of 14 amino acids. After removal of 5 bases from V and 5 bases from J, the junction contained 6 bases not matched to a gene. Germline loops: CDR1 LNHDA, CDR2 SQIVND (reference sequence). The CDR3 region is CASSSRGLGDTQYF. CDR3 DNA sequence: TGTGCCAGTAGTTCCAGGGGGCTGGGAGATACGCAGTATTTT.

This clone has a single count. The chain uses TRBV19 and TRBJ2-7; 7 bases match TRBD2. The V segment lost 4 bases and the J segment 4 bases; nucleotides outside the gene matches: 7. Germline V lookup: CDR1 LNHDA, CDR2 SQIVND (reference sequence). The CDR3 has 14 residues. CDR3 DNA: TGTGCCAGTAGTACACGGGAGGCCCCGTACGAGCAGTACTTC. It translates to CASSTREAPYEQYF.

This clone was found a few times. This chain joins TRBV6-5 and TRBJ1-5; D may be TRBD1 (5 bases). This CDR3 comprises 14 residues. From germline, CDR1 is MNHEY and CDR2 SVGAGI. V was cut by 8 bases and J by 3 bases, with 14 bases left in between. The CDR3 sequence: CASSTGGYNQPQHF. CDR3 in DNA: TGTGCCAGCTCTACGGGGGGGTACAATCAGCCCCAGCATTTT.

This chain joins TRBV9 and TRBJ1-1, with D perhaps TRBD1 (5 bases). The ends were cut back, 3 bases at V and 5 bases at J, with 14 bases in the middle. Germline V gene lookup returns CDR1 SGDLS and CDR2 YYNGEE. The CDR3 spans 14 residues. The CDR3 nucleotides read TGTGCCAGCAGCGCAACCCAGGGTGGGACTGAAGCTTTCTTT. It specifies CASSATQGGTEAFF.

The J gene is TRBJ1-5, the V gene TRBV10-2; D perhaps matches TRBD1 (5 bases). Germline CDR1 is WSHSY and CDR2 is SAAADI. The CDR3 has 13 amino acids. Trimming pared 5 bases from V and 9 bases from J, leaving 14 bases between. The CDR3 DNA follows: TGCGCCAGCAGTCGACAGTTTGATTCGCCCCAGCATTTT. Translated: CASSRQFDSPQHF.

This chain uses TRBV11-1 with TRBJ2-3; tentative D call: TRBD2 (5 bases). The CDR3 totals 13 residues. V shed 3 bases and J shed 11 bases, with 15 bases lying between them. Per the germline V gene, CDR1 is SGHAT and CDR2 is FQDESV (reference sequence). The CDR3 loop reads CASSFALLGGQYF. CDR3 coding DNA: TGTGCCAGCAGCTTCGCGTTACTAGGTGGGCAGTATTTT.

This clone has only one observation. The gene calls are TRBV9 and TRBJ2-1; D might be TRBD1 (5 bases). Per germline, CDR1 SGDLS and CDR2 YYNGEE. The V gene lost 0 bases and the J gene lost 0 bases, with 10 bases spanning the gap. The CDR3 runs to 16 residues. The CDR3 DNA reads as TGTGCCAGCAGCGTAGAGGGGCGGACCTCCTACAATGAGCAGTTCTTC. Translation: CASSVEGRTSYNEQFF.

The gene calls are TRBV18 and TRBJ1-4, with a possible D match to TRBD1 (6 bases). The length of the CDR3 is 16 residues. Trimming took 2 bases from V and 5 from J, leaving 15 bases between them. Germline CDR1 and CDR2: KGHSH and LQKENI. CDR3 sequence: CASSPSLYRGNEKLFF. DNA for the CDR3: TGTGCCAGCTCACCATCCCTCTATAGGGGGAATGAAAAACTGTTTTTT.

This rearrangement joins TRBV28 to TRBJ1-5; the D gene is possibly TRBD1 (6 bases). This CDR3 comprises 14 residues. Deletions cut 8 bases from V and 5 bases from J, with 16 bases between. The germline V gene encodes CDR1 MDHEN and CDR2 SYDVKM. The CDR3 sequence is CASAGHLTYQPQHF. The CDR3 DNA is TGTGCCAGCGCGGGACACCTCACCTATCAGCCCCAGCATTTT.

The chain joins TRBV5-1 to TRBJ2-7; D possibly corresponds to TRBD1 (6 bases). Trimming pared 1 base from V and 6 bases from J, leaving 17 bases between. CDR3 length equals 15 residues. The germline V gene has CDR1 SGHRS and CDR2 YFSETQ. CDR3 coding DNA: TGCGCCAGCAGCTTGCGATCCCAGGACAGTGGCGAGCAGTACTTC. Translated: CASSLRSQDSGEQYF.

The chain combines TRBV29-1 with TRBJ2-2; TRBD1 matches 7 bases. The CDR3 loop spans 15 amino acids. In germline, CDR1 is SQVTM, CDR2 ANQGSEA. V was clipped by 7 bases and J by 7 bases; unmatched bases: 15. This chain's CDR3 is CSARSDRAPIGELFF. The CDR3 bases are TGCAGCGCCCGTTCAGACAGGGCCCCCATCGGGGAGCTGTTTTTT.

The gene calls are TRBV2 and TRBJ2-7; D may be TRBD2 (5 bases). V was clipped by 6 bases and J by 7 bases, with 19 bases between them. CDR1 and CDR2 from the germline V gene are SNHLY and FYNNEI. There are 14 residues in the CDR3. CDR3 sequence: CASRSTGSQGEQYF. The CDR3 coding sequence is TGTGCCAGCAGGTCAACGGGATCGCAAGGAGAGCAGTACTTC.